These 8 T cell receptor beta chains came from one sample sequenced in a study of T cell repertoires in cytomegalovirus infection. Their target antigens are unknown. TCRdb called the reads again in MiXCR, with one record for every CDR3 protein. The table has 380,000 or so distinct CDR3 sequences, about 35% seen once. The source was cultured PBMCs, collected from culture after CMV antigen stimulation. All receptors derive from a human donor in good health (CMV status not recorded). Some clones in this sample may be carry-over from other donors' samples.

In its sample, this clonotype was seen many times. The CDR3 region is CASSDGEVTEAFF. In DNA form, the CDR3 reads TGTGCCAGCAGTGATGGGGAGGTCACTGAAGCTTTCTTT. The V gene is TRBV25-1, the J gene TRBJ1-1; no clear D. The CDR3 loop spans 13 amino acids. Between the trimmed V and J ends, which lost 3 bases and 4 bases, there was a span of 9 bases. Germline V gene data show CDR1 as MGHDK and CDR2 as SYGVNS.

This clonotype was counted at least ten times. This chain uses TRBV27 with TRBJ2-7; D unclear. Trimming removed 3 bases at V and 2 bases at J, with 14 bases between. The germline V gene encodes CDR1 MNHEY and CDR2 SMNVEV (reference sequence). The CDR3 totals 15 residues. CDR3 nucleotides: TGTGCCAGCAGTTTTCGAGGCCAGCAGCCCTACGAGCAGTACGTC. Its translation is CASSFRGQQPYEQYV.

CDR3 nucleotide sequence: TGTGCCACTTCCCCGGGACTAGCGGGAGTGGGGCTCTACAATGAGCAGTTCTTC. Amino acids: CATSPGLAGVGLYNEQFF. The V and J genes are TRBV19 and TRBJ2-1; 14 nucleotides agree with TRBD2. Germline CDR1 reads LNHDA; CDR2 reads SQIVND (reference sequence). J was trimmed by 3 bases and V by 10 bases; bases with no gene match: 14. The CDR3 sequence is 18 residues long.

This clonotype was picked up a small number of times. At one end the junction does not follow the germline gene, possibly because of a read error. The chain has TRBV7-9 and TRBJ2-1, with 11 bases that match TRBD2. Germline V gene data show CDR1 as SEHNR and CDR2 as FQNEAQ (reference sequence). This CDR3 is 15 amino acids long. CDR3 loop: CASSIAGGGYNEQFF. In nucleotides, the CDR3 is TGTGCCAGCAGCATAGCGGGAGGGGGCTACAATGAGCAGTTCTTC.

The rearrangement links TRBV7-9 to TRBJ2-1; 9 bases line up with TRBD2. Germline V gene sequence: CDR1 SEHNR, CDR2 FQNEAQ (reference sequence). The CDR3 has 15 residues. V was pared by 0 bases and J by 8 bases, with 5 bases of the junction left unmatched. This CDR3 is CASSLASGRHDEQFF. The CDR3 DNA follows: TGTGCCAGCAGCTTAGCTAGCGGGAGACACGATGAGCAGTTCTTC.

The J gene is TRBJ2-3, the V gene TRBV7-2; D unclear. CDR1 is SGHTA, CDR2 FQGNSA, per germline. This CDR3 region has 13 residues. V was shortened by 4 bases and J by 8 bases, with 13 bases between the two germline ends. In DNA form, the CDR3 reads TGTGCCAGCAGCTACCGCCCGCTTGGTACGCAGTATTTT. Encoded protein: CASSYRPLGTQYF.

The J gene is TRBJ2-7, the V gene TRBV7-2, with D perhaps TRBD2 (5 bases). CDR3 length: 14 amino acids. CDR1 and CDR2 (germline): SGHTA, FQGNSA. The V end lost 2 bases, the J end lost 4 bases, and 12 bases lay between the germline ends. CDR3 sequence (DNA): TGTGCCAGCAGCTTAATGGCGGGCCTTTACGAGCAGTACGTC. Protein product: CASSLMAGLYEQYV.

In its sample, this clonotype was seen a few times. This chain connects TRBV19 to TRBJ2-1, with D possibly matching TRBD2 (5 bases). The germline CDR1 and CDR2 sequences are LNHDA and SQIVND (reference sequence). Trimming took off 10 bases at V and 6 bases at J, with 22 bases between the two ends. The CDR3 is 15 residues long. The CDR3 loop reads CATKAWEISANEQFF. CDR3 DNA sequence: TGTGCCACTAAGGCATGGGAGATCTCCGCCAATGAGCAGTTCTTC.